A selection of T cell receptor beta chains follows, all from one sample in a study of T cell responses to AZD1222 COVID-19 vaccine. TCRdb's table, derived via immunoSEQ multiplex PCR, lists solely in-frame clones and lacks some. The sample includes roughly 80,000 clones, roughly 88% of them seen just once. Material: peripheral blood, obtained on day 0 of MenACWY control vaccination. These receptors were taken from an adult in good health. CDR3s include the opening cysteine and the closing phenylalanine or tryptophan. A D gene is named only where the DNA matches it firmly. The listing skips clone size in some rows; elsewhere it reads once, few, many or a size class.

d_call: NA
j_call: TRBJ1-6
cdr3_length: 17
clone_size: NA
v_call: TRBV5-1
cdr3_aa: CASSLRGSSGSNSPLHF
cdr3_nt: TGCGCCAGCAGCTTGAGAGGTTCTTCAGGGAGTAATTCACCCCTCCACTTT

d_call: TRBD1
j_call: TRBJ2-7
cdr3_length: 15
clone_size: NA
v_call: TRBV5-6
cdr3_aa: CASSSRGQMTYEQYF
cdr3_nt: TGTGCCAGCAGCTCCAGGGGGCAGATGACCTACGAGCAGTACTTC

d_call: TRBD2
j_call: TRBJ2-2
cdr3_length: 14
clone_size: NA
v_call: TRBV19
cdr3_aa: CATKTSGVTGELFF
cdr3_nt: TGTGCCACCAAGACTAGCGGGGTAACCGGGGAGCTGTTTTTT

d_call: TRBD1
j_call: TRBJ1-3
cdr3_length: 17
clone_size: NA
v_call: TRBV4-1
cdr3_aa: CASSQAGQSLSGNTIYF
cdr3_nt: TGCGCCAGCAGCCAAGCGGGACAGAGCCTCTCTGGAAACACCATATATTTT

d_call: NA
j_call: TRBJ1-2
cdr3_length: 14
clone_size: NA
v_call: TRBV6-1
cdr3_aa: CASSEDAWAVLYTF
cdr3_nt: TGTGCCAGCAGTGAAGATGCTTGGGCAGTTCTCTACACCTTC

d_call: NA
j_call: TRBJ1-3
cdr3_length: 14
clone_size: NA
v_call: TRBV2
cdr3_aa: CASSADVGGNTIYF
cdr3_nt: TGTGCCAGCAGTGCAGACGTCGGTGGAAACACCATATATTTT

d_call: NA
j_call: TRBJ2-1
cdr3_length: 15
clone_size: NA
v_call: TRBV24-1
cdr3_aa: CATSDPGLINNEQFF
cdr3_nt: TGTGCCACCAGTGACCCGGGACTGATCAACAATGAGCAGTTCTTC

d_call: NA
j_call: TRBJ1-4
cdr3_length: 15
clone_size: NA
v_call: TRBV19
cdr3_aa: CASSIVRQSNEKLFF
cdr3_nt: TGTGCCAGTAGTATAGTGAGACAGTCTAATGAAAAACTGTTTTTT

d_call: NA
j_call: TRBJ2-7
cdr3_length: 19
clone_size: NA
v_call: TRBV28
cdr3_aa: CASSSLPDRQSTDFYEQYF
cdr3_nt: TGTGCCAGCAGTTCTCTCCCCGATCGACAGAGTACGGATTTCTACGAGCAGTACTTC

d_call: NA
j_call: TRBJ1-6
cdr3_length: 11
clone_size: NA
v_call: TRBV2
cdr3_aa: CASSPNSPLHF
cdr3_nt: TGTGCCAGCAGCCCGAATTCACCCCTCCACTTT

d_call: NA
j_call: TRBJ1-2
cdr3_length: 12
clone_size: NA
v_call: TRBV5-4
cdr3_aa: CASSFNLYGYTF
cdr3_nt: TGTGCCAGCAGCTTTAACCTTTATGGCTACACCTTC

d_call: NA
j_call: TRBJ1-1
cdr3_length: 14
clone_size: once
v_call: TRBV28
cdr3_aa: CASSLFGENTEAFF
cdr3_nt: TGTGCCAGCAGTTTGTTCGGGGAGAACACTGAAGCTTTCTTT

d_call: NA
j_call: TRBJ2-7
cdr3_length: 13
clone_size: NA
v_call: TRBV24-1
cdr3_aa: CATSDAWGREQYF
cdr3_nt: TGTGCCACCAGTGATGCTTGGGGGAGGGAGCAGTACTTC

d_call: TRBD1
j_call: TRBJ1-5
cdr3_length: 15
clone_size: NA
v_call: TRBV19
cdr3_aa: CASRRTGGSNQPQHF
cdr3_nt: TGTGCCAGTAGACGGACAGGGGGTAGCAATCAGCCCCAGCATTTT

d_call: TRBD1
j_call: TRBJ1-2
cdr3_length: 15
clone_size: NA
v_call: TRBV18
cdr3_aa: CASSPGQGQRYGYTF
cdr3_nt: TGTGCCAGCTCACCAGGACAGGGGCAACGCTATGGCTACACCTTC

d_call: NA
j_call: TRBJ1-3
cdr3_length: 15
clone_size: NA
v_call: TRBV4-2
cdr3_aa: CASSQVQGSGNTIYF
cdr3_nt: TGTGCCAGCAGCCAAGTTCAGGGCTCTGGAAACACCATATATTTT

d_call: TRBD1
j_call: TRBJ1-1
cdr3_length: 14
clone_size: NA
v_call: TRBV7-3
cdr3_aa: CASSPGTGSTEAFF
cdr3_nt: TGTGCCAGCAGCCCGGGGACAGGGAGCACTGAAGCTTTCTTT

d_call: NA
j_call: TRBJ1-5
cdr3_length: 15
clone_size: once
v_call: TRBV2
cdr3_aa: CASSEAAGLRQPQHF
cdr3_nt: TGTGCCAGCAGTGAAGCGGCAGGGTTAAGGCAGCCCCAGCATTTT

d_call: NA
j_call: TRBJ2-7
cdr3_length: 15
clone_size: NA
v_call: TRBV11-3
cdr3_aa: CASRLGGRAAYEQYF
cdr3_nt: TGTGCCAGCAGACTTGGCGGCAGGGCGGCCTACGAGCAGTACTTC

d_call: TRBD1
j_call: TRBJ2-1
cdr3_length: 18
clone_size: few
v_call: TRBV4-3
cdr3_aa: CASSQVQQGAGSYNEQFF
cdr3_nt: TGCGCCAGCAGCCAAGTGCAACAGGGGGCCGGCTCCTACAATGAGCAGTTCTTC

d_call: TRBD2
j_call: TRBJ2-2
cdr3_length: 14
clone_size: NA
v_call: TRBV18
cdr3_aa: CASSPGGESGELFF
cdr3_nt: TGTGCCAGCTCACCGGGAGGGGAATCCGGGGAGCTGTTTTTT

d_call: NA
j_call: TRBJ2-2
cdr3_length: 16
clone_size: NA
v_call: TRBV3-1/TRBV3-2
cdr3_aa: CASSQGGGHRTGELFF
cdr3_nt: TGTGCCAGCAGCCAAGGGGGCGGCCATCGCACCGGGGAGCTGTTTTTT

d_call: TRBD1
j_call: TRBJ1-1
cdr3_length: 14
clone_size: NA
v_call: TRBV6-2/TRBV6-3
cdr3_aa: CASSYSGQYTEAFF
cdr3_nt: TGTGCCAGCAGTTACTCGGGACAGTACACTGAAGCTTTCTTT

d_call: NA
j_call: TRBJ2-2
cdr3_length: 13
clone_size: NA
v_call: TRBV3-1/TRBV3-2
cdr3_aa: CASSYKTTGELFF
cdr3_nt: TGTGCCAGCAGCTATAAAACGACCGGGGAGCTGTTTTTT

d_call: NA
j_call: TRBJ2-1
cdr3_length: 16
clone_size: NA
v_call: TRBV21-1
cdr3_aa: CASSIGGTGKNNEQFF
cdr3_nt: TGTGCCAGCAGCATTGGAGGGACAGGGAAGAACAATGAGCAGTTCTTC

d_call: TRBD2
j_call: TRBJ2-2
cdr3_length: 16
clone_size: NA
v_call: TRBV19
cdr3_aa: CASSIVGGGASGELFF
cdr3_nt: TGTGCCAGTAGTATCGTCGGCGGGGGGGCGTCCGGGGAGCTGTTTTTT

d_call: TRBD1
j_call: TRBJ2-1
cdr3_length: 15
clone_size: NA
v_call: TRBV5-1
cdr3_aa: CASSQGQGSYNEQFF
cdr3_nt: TGCGCCAGCAGCCAGGGACAGGGATCCTACAATGAGCAGTTCTTC

d_call: NA
j_call: TRBJ2-7
cdr3_length: 11
clone_size: NA
v_call: TRBV30
cdr3_aa: CAWSMGYEQYF
cdr3_nt: TGTGCCTGGAGTATGGGGTACGAGCAGTACTTC

d_call: NA
j_call: TRBJ1-4
cdr3_length: 13
clone_size: NA
v_call: TRBV6-6
cdr3_aa: CASSYPKGEKLFF
cdr3_nt: TGTGCCAGCAGTTACCCGAAGGGTGAAAAACTGTTTTTT

d_call: NA
j_call: TRBJ1-5
cdr3_length: 15
clone_size: NA
v_call: TRBV6-4
cdr3_aa: CASSEQGGVNQPQHF
cdr3_nt: TGTGCCAGCAGTGAACAGGGTGGGGTCAATCAGCCCCAGCATTTT

d_call: NA
j_call: TRBJ2-3
cdr3_length: 13
clone_size: NA
v_call: TRBV24-1
cdr3_aa: CATSGRSTDTQYF
cdr3_nt: TGTGCCACCAGTGGGCGGAGCACAGATACGCAGTATTTT

d_call: TRBD1
j_call: TRBJ1-6
cdr3_length: 17
clone_size: NA
v_call: TRBV27
cdr3_aa: CASSRQGVSSYNSPLHF
cdr3_nt: TGTGCCAGCAGTCGACAGGGGGTTAGCTCCTATAATTCACCCCTCCACTTT

d_call: TRBD1
j_call: TRBJ2-1
cdr3_length: 14
clone_size: NA
v_call: TRBV19
cdr3_aa: CASSHRGVNNEQFF
cdr3_nt: TGTGCCAGTAGTCACAGGGGCGTGAACAATGAGCAGTTCTTC

d_call: NA
j_call: TRBJ2-1
cdr3_length: 16
clone_size: NA
v_call: TRBV28
cdr3_aa: CASSRLDPVLNNEQFF
cdr3_nt: TGTGCCAGCAGTCGACTCGACCCAGTACTGAACAATGAGCAGTTCTTC

d_call: NA
j_call: TRBJ1-1
cdr3_length: 13
clone_size: NA
v_call: TRBV27
cdr3_aa: CASSLYRNTEAFF
cdr3_nt: TGTGCCAGCAGTTTGTACAGAAACACTGAAGCTTTCTTT

d_call: NA
j_call: TRBJ2-2
cdr3_length: 15
clone_size: NA
v_call: TRBV5-1
cdr3_aa: CASSLLQVNTGELFF
cdr3_nt: TGCGCCAGCAGCTTGCTCCAAGTTAACACCGGGGAGCTGTTTTTT

d_call: NA
j_call: TRBJ2-3
cdr3_length: 16
clone_size: NA
v_call: TRBV11-3
cdr3_aa: CASSLERWSSTDTQYF
cdr3_nt: TGTGCCAGCAGCTTAGAGAGGTGGTCTAGCACAGATACGCAGTATTTT

d_call: NA
j_call: TRBJ1-2
cdr3_length: 15
clone_size: NA
v_call: TRBV19
cdr3_aa: CASSIGLGSGYGYTF
cdr3_nt: TGTGCCAGTAGTATCGGGCTGGGGTCTGGCTATGGCTACACCTTC

d_call: TRBD1
j_call: TRBJ1-5
cdr3_length: 15
clone_size: NA
v_call: TRBV7-2
cdr3_aa: CASSVEGQGGQPQHF
cdr3_nt: TGTGCCAGCAGCGTAGAGGGACAGGGGGGTCAGCCCCAGCATTTT

d_call: NA
j_call: TRBJ1-1
cdr3_length: 12
clone_size: NA
v_call: TRBV30
cdr3_aa: CAWSGTGFEAFF
cdr3_nt: TGTGCCTGGAGCGGGACGGGTTTTGAAGCTTTCTTT

d_call: NA
j_call: TRBJ2-3
cdr3_length: 11
clone_size: NA
v_call: TRBV7-9
cdr3_aa: CASSFGDTQYF
cdr3_nt: TGTGCCAGCAGCTTTGGAGATACGCAGTATTTT

d_call: NA
j_call: TRBJ1-3
cdr3_length: 16
clone_size: NA
v_call: TRBV27
cdr3_aa: CASSPFLSPSGNTIYF
cdr3_nt: TGTGCCAGCAGTCCCTTTCTTAGCCCCTCTGGAAACACCATATATTTT

d_call: NA
j_call: TRBJ2-5
cdr3_length: 11
clone_size: NA
v_call: TRBV18
cdr3_aa: CASSPDGDQYF
cdr3_nt: TGTGCCAGCTCTCCGGACGGGGACCAGTACTTC

d_call: NA
j_call: TRBJ2-3
cdr3_length: 13
clone_size: NA
v_call: TRBV5-1
cdr3_aa: CASSVDGSDTQYF
cdr3_nt: TGCGCCAGCAGCGTGGACGGGTCAGATACGCAGTATTTT

d_call: TRBD2
j_call: TRBJ2-1
cdr3_length: 15
clone_size: NA
v_call: TRBV7-6
cdr3_aa: CASSLRTSGGSEQFF
cdr3_nt: TGTGCCAGCAGCTTACGGACTAGCGGGGGGAGTGAGCAGTTCTTC

d_call: TRBD1
j_call: TRBJ2-7
cdr3_length: 13
clone_size: NA
v_call: TRBV7-3
cdr3_aa: CASSRQGVYEQYF
cdr3_nt: TGTGCCAGCAGCCGACAGGGGGTCTACGAGCAGTACTTC

d_call: TRBD1
j_call: TRBJ2-2
cdr3_length: 18
clone_size: NA
v_call: TRBV5-1
cdr3_aa: CASSLLGVDRVYTGELFF
cdr3_nt: TGCGCCAGCAGCTTGCTCGGGGTGGACAGGGTGTACACCGGGGAGCTGTTTTTT

d_call: TRBD1
j_call: TRBJ2-7
cdr3_length: 14
clone_size: NA
v_call: TRBV6-5
cdr3_aa: CASRAGTGAYEQYF
cdr3_nt: TGTGCCAGCAGGGCCGGGACAGGGGCCTACGAGCAGTACTTC

d_call: TRBD2
j_call: TRBJ2-3
cdr3_length: 16
clone_size: NA
v_call: TRBV5-1
cdr3_aa: CASSLLAGGHGDTQYF
cdr3_nt: TGCGCCAGCAGCTTACTAGCGGGGGGGCATGGAGATACGCAGTATTTT

d_call: TRBD1
j_call: TRBJ2-7
cdr3_length: 15
clone_size: NA
v_call: TRBV7-2
cdr3_aa: CASSFSGTGNNEQYF
cdr3_nt: TGTGCCAGCAGCTTCTCCGGGACAGGGAACAACGAGCAGTACTTC

d_call: TRBD1
j_call: TRBJ1-6
cdr3_length: 15
clone_size: NA
v_call: TRBV6-5
cdr3_aa: CASSYEGAKYSPLHF
cdr3_nt: TGTGCCAGCAGTTACGAGGGGGCCAAATATTCACCCCTCCACTTT

d_call: NA
j_call: TRBJ2-2
cdr3_length: 15
clone_size: NA
v_call: TRBV2
cdr3_aa: CASTDRAGDTGELFF
cdr3_nt: TGTGCCAGCACCGACAGGGCGGGGGACACCGGGGAGCTGTTTTTT